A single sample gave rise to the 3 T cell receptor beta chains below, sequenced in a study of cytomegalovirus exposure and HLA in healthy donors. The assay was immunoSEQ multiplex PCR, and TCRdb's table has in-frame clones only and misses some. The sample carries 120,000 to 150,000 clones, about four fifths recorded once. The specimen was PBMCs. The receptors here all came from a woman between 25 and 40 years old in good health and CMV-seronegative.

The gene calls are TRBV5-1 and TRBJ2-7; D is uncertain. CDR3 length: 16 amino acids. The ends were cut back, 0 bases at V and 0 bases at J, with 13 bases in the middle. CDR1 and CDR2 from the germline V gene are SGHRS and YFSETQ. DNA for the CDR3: TGCGCCAGCAGCTTGGACAGCTTTGCTGCCTCCTACGAGCAGTACTTC. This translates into CASSLDSFAASYEQYF.

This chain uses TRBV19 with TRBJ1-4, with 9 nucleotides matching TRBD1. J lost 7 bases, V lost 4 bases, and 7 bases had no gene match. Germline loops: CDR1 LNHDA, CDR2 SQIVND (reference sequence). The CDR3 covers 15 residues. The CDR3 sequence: CASSTFGTGSEKLFF. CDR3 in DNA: TGTGCCAGTAGTACCTTTGGGACAGGGAGTGAAAAACTGTTTTTT. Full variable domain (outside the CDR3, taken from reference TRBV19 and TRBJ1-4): DGGITQSPKYLFRKEGQNVTLSCEQNLNHDAMYWYRQDPGQGLRLIYYSQIVNDFQKGDIAEGYSVSREKKESFPLTVTSAQKNPTAFYLCASSTFGTGSEKLFFGSGTQLSVL.

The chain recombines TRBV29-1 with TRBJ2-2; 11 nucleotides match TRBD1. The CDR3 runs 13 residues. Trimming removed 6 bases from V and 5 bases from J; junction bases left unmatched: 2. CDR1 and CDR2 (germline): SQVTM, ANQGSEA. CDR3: CSVGTGGTGELFF. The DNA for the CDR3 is TGCAGCGTAGGGACAGGGGGGACCGGGGAGCTGTTTTTT.